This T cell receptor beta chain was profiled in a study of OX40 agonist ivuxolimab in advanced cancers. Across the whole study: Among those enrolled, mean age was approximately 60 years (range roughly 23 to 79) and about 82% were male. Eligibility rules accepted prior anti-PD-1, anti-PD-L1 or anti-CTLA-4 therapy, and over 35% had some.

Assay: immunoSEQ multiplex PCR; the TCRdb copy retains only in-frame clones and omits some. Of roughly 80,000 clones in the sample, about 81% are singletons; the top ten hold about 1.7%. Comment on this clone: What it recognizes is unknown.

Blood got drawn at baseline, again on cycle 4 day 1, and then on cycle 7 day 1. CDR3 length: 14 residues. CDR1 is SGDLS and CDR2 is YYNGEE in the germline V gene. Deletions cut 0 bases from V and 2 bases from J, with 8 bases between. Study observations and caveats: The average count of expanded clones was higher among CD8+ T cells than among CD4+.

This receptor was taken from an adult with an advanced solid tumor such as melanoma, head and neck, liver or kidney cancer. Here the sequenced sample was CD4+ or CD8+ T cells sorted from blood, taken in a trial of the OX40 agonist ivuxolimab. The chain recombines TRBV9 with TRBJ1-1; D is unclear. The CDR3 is CASSVEALNTEAFF. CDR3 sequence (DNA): TGTGCCAGCAGCGTAGAGGCCCTTAACACTGAAGCTTTCTTT.